Following are 20 T cell receptor beta chains from one sample sequenced in a study of cytomegalovirus exposure and HLA in healthy donors. Repertoires were generated with immunoSEQ multiplex PCR, while TCRdb's copy carries only in-frame clones and drops some. The sample has roughly 150,000 clones, 94% seen once; the top ten hold 1.5% to 2%. The source material was PBMCs. These receptors all stem from a man aged 18 to 29 in good health and CMV-seropositive.

A remark on this clone: Other DNA sequences in the sample encode the same CDR3. The chain uses TRBV9 and TRBJ2-5; tentatively, D is TRBD2 (6 bases). Germline lookup yields CDR1 SGDLS and CDR2 YYNGEE. This CDR3 contains 15 residues. The V end lost 0 bases, the J end lost 4 bases, and 13 bases lay between the germline ends. The CDR3 here is CASSVDSGRGETQYF. DNA for the CDR3: TGTGCCAGCAGCGTAGATTCAGGGCGGGGAGAGACCCAGTACTTC. Together with reference TRBV9 and TRBJ2-5, the CDR3 gives the full variable domain: DSGVTQTPKHLITATGQRVTLRCSPRSGDLSVYWYQQSLDQGLQFLIQYYNGEERAKGNILERFSAQQFPDLHSELNLSSLELGDSALYFCASSVDSGRGETQYFGPGTRLLVL.

The genes are TRBV5-1 and TRBJ2-5; TRBD2 matches at 14 bases. The CDR3 covers 23 residues. Germline V gene sequence: CDR1 SGHRS, CDR2 YFSETQ. V was clipped by 3 bases and J by 0 bases; unmatched bases: 22. CDR3 bases: TGCGCCAGCAGCTATACGGGACTAGCGGGAGTAAATCGCCAACAAACCTACCAAGAGACCCAGTACTTC. Protein sequence: CASSYTGLAGVNRQQTYQETQYF.

This clone was seen only once. V usage is TRBV5-4 and J usage is TRBJ1-2; D perhaps matches TRBD1 (5 bases). CDR3 length: 13 residues. Germline loops: CDR1 SGHNT, CDR2 YYREEE (reference sequence). V lost 0 bases to trimming and J lost 7 bases, with 10 bases between them. In DNA form, the CDR3 reads TGTGCCAGCAGCTTGGGGGGGAGGGTTGGCTACACCTTC. Protein: CASSLGGRVGYTF.

The chain links TRBV9 to TRBJ2-2, with D tentatively TRBD2 (6 bases). The germline V gene has CDR1 SGDLS and CDR2 YYNGEE. Trimming removed 4 bases at V and 12 bases at J, with 22 bases between. This CDR3 is 15 amino acids long. CDR3 coding DNA: TGTGCCAGCAGCAGGGACTCGATCTCAGAGAGGAAGCTGTTTTTT. It specifies CASSRDSISERKLFF. Supplemented by reference TRBV9 and TRBJ2-2, the full variable domain reads DSGVTQTPKHLITATGQRVTLRCSPRSGDLSVYWYQQSLDQGLQFLIQYYNGEERAKGNILERFSAQQFPDLHSELNLSSLELGDSALYFCASSRDSISERKLFFGEGSRLTVL.

The chain uses TRBV7-9 and TRBJ1-3, with TRBD1 matching over 7 bases. Trimming cost V 0 bases and J 10 bases; bases outside gene matches: 9. Germline V gene lookup returns CDR1 SEHNR and CDR2 FQNEAQ (reference sequence). The CDR3 sequence is 15 residues long. The chain's CDR3 is CASSLASPGQRTIYF. The CDR3 bases are TGTGCCAGCAGCTTAGCTTCTCCGGGACAGCGTACCATATATTTT.

V gene TRBV5-1 combines with J gene TRBJ2-1; TRBD2 might be the D (6 bases). The CDR3 runs to 15 residues. Trimming took 8 bases from V and 4 from J, leaving 19 bases between them. Germline CDR1 SGHRS, CDR2 YFSETQ. CDR3 coding DNA: TGCGCCAGTCGCGACTTAGGGACTCTTTACAATGAGCAGTTCTTC. Encoded protein: CASRDLGTLYNEQFF.

This chain joins TRBV7-6 and TRBJ1-5; D perhaps matches TRBD1 (6 bases). The germline CDR1 and CDR2 sequences are SGHVS and FNYEAQ. Trimming removed 4 bases from V and 3 bases from J, with 13 bases in between. The CDR3 spans 15 residues. For the CDR3, the DNA is TGTGCCAGCAGCTCAGACAGGAGATTCAATCAGCCCCAGCATTTT. Translating gives CASSSDRRFNQPQHF. Combining the CDR3 with reference TRBV7-6 and TRBJ1-5 gives the whole variable domain GAGVSQSPRYKVTKRGQDVALRCDPISGHVSLYWYRQALGQGPEFLTYFNYEAQQDKSGLPNDRFSAERPEGSISTLTIQRTEQRDSAMYRCASSSDRRFNQPQHFGDGTRLSIL.

This chain uses TRBV6-1 with TRBJ2-2, with 8 bases identical to TRBD2. V was clipped by 3 bases and J by 11 bases; unmatched bases: 11. The CDR3 runs 15 residues. The germline V gene has CDR1 MNHNS and CDR2 SASEGT. In DNA, the CDR3 is TGTGCCAGCAGTGACACCGGGACTAGTTCCCTCGAGCTGTTTTTT. Residues: CASSDTGTSSLELFF.

The chain employs TRBV15 and TRBJ2-1; 10 bases line up with TRBD2. CDR3 length: 15 amino acids. Per the germline V gene, CDR1 is LNHNV and CDR2 is YYDKDF (reference sequence). With 8 bases clipped from V and 4 bases from J, the junction kept 8 bases outside the gene matches. CDR3 residues: CATSRAAGGYNEQFF. The CDR3 DNA is TGTGCCACCTCCCGGGCAGCGGGAGGGTACAATGAGCAGTTCTTC. The variable domain in full, completed from reference TRBV15 and TRBJ2-1, reads DAMVIQNPRYQVTQFGKPVTLSCSQTLNHNVMYWYQQKSSQAPKLLFHYYDKDFNNEADTPDNFQSRRPNTSFCFLDIRSPGLGDTAMYLCATSRAAGGYNEQFFGPGTRLTVL.

V is TRBV5-1 and J is TRBJ2-1; 12 bases agree with TRBD2. The trim removed 4 bases at V and 3 bases at J, leaving 5 bases unmatched. Per the germline V gene, CDR1 is SGHRS and CDR2 is YFSETQ. This CDR3 region has 16 residues. The CDR3 DNA reads TGCGCCAGCAGCGACGGACTAGCGGGAAGCTACAATGAGCAGTTCTTC. As protein: CASSDGLAGSYNEQFF.

V usage is TRBV27 and J usage is TRBJ2-7, with TRBD1 matching over 9 bases. The ends lost 2 bases at V and 5 bases at J; junction bases unmatched: 7. CDR3 size: 15 residues. Germline CDR1 MNHEY, CDR2 SMNVEV (reference sequence). CDR3 region: CASSLTGTGYNEQYF. In DNA, the CDR3 is TGTGCCAGCAGTTTAACGGGGACAGGGTATAACGAGCAGTACTTC.

The J gene is TRBJ2-7, the V gene TRBV4-1; 11 nucleotides agree with TRBD2. The germline CDR1 and CDR2 sequences are MGHRA and YSYEKL. The V and J ends lost 4 bases and 2 bases, in that order; junction bases with no gene match: 4. The CDR3 length is 15 residues. In DNA, the CDR3 is TGCGCCAGCAGCCCTAGACTAGCGGGGACCTACGAGCAGTACTTC. As protein: CASSPRLAGTYEQYF.

The rearrangement uses TRBV27 and TRBJ1-5; no firm D call. This CDR3 is built from 13 residues. Germline assignment: CDR1 MNHEY and CDR2 SMNVEV (reference sequence). V was trimmed by 1 base and J by 5 bases, leaving 6 bases between them. The CDR3 DNA follows: TGTGCCAGCAGTTTATTCCCCGATCAGCCCCAGCATTTT. Translation gives CASSLFPDQPQHF.

The chain uses TRBV28 and TRBJ2-7, with D hard to call. The CDR3 spans 14 residues. Germline CDR1 MDHEN, CDR2 SYDVKM. V gave up 6 bases and J gave up 6 bases, with 18 bases separating them. DNA of the CDR3: TGTGCCAGCAGCCGCACCCAGTACCCTGCCGAGCAGTACTTC. Translating it yields CASSRTQYPAEQYF. Supplemented by reference TRBV28 and TRBJ2-7, the full variable domain reads DVKVTQSSRYLVKRTGEKVFLECVQDMDHENMFWYRQDPGLGLRLIYFSYDVKMKEKGDIPEGYSVSREKKERFSLILESASTNQTSMYLCASSRTQYPAEQYFGPGTRLTVT.

The V and J genes are TRBV29-1 and TRBJ2-5; D gene ambiguous. V lost 2 bases, J lost 0 bases, and 4 bases lay in between. The CDR3 has 12 amino acids. CDR1 is SQVTM, CDR2 ANQGSEA, per germline. The CDR3 DNA sequence: TGCAGCGTTGAATATAACCAAGAGACCCAGTACTTC. Its protein product is CSVEYNQETQYF.

J is TRBJ2-2 and V is TRBV5-1, with 7 bases that match TRBD2. CDR1 and CDR2 from the germline V gene are SGHRS and YFSETQ. The CDR3 consists of 13 residues. V gave up 5 bases and J gave up 3 bases; unmatched junction bases: 1. CDR3 in amino acids: CASSRGDTGELFF. The CDR3 nucleotides read TGCGCCAGCAGTCGGGGGGACACCGGGGAGCTGTTTTTT. Complete variable domain (other parts from reference TRBV5-1 and TRBJ2-2): KAGVTQTPRYLIKTRGQQVTLSCSPISGHRSVSWYQQTPGQGLQFLFEYFSETQRNKGNFPGRFSGRQFSNSRSEMNVSTLELGDSALYLCASSRGDTGELFFGEGSRLTVL.

The chain combines TRBV6-5 with TRBJ2-7; TRBD2 might be the D (5 bases). CDR3 length: 15 residues. Germline assignment: CDR1 MNHEY and CDR2 SVGAGI. The V end lost 1 base, the J end lost 5 bases, and 15 bases lay between the germline ends. CDR3 DNA: TGTGCCAGCAGTTACTATCGGGGTCTGCACCACGAGCAGTACTTC. Translating gives CASSYYRGLHHEQYF.

The rearrangement links TRBV6-1 to TRBJ1-2; tentative D call: TRBD1 (5 bases). The CDR3 loop spans 14 amino acids. CDR1 is MNHNS, CDR2 SASEGT, per germline. V dropped 6 bases and J dropped 4 bases, with 15 bases sitting between them. CDR3 sequence (DNA): TGTGCCAGCAGCCGGACGGACACACCCTATGGCTACACCTTC. Translated: CASSRTDTPYGYTF.

The V call is TRBV28, the J call TRBJ1-2, with D possibly TRBD1 on 6 matching bases. Per the germline V gene, CDR1 is MDHEN and CDR2 is SYDVKM. V was clipped by 5 bases and J by 4 bases, with 17 bases between them. The CDR3 covers 15 residues. The CDR3 sequence is CASSLRGGRSYGYTF. Written as DNA, the CDR3 is TGTGCCAGCAGTCTAAGGGGGGGGAGGAGCTATGGCTACACCTTC.

The chain links TRBV28 to TRBJ2-7; TRBD1 matches at 9 bases. V trimming: 4 bases; J trimming: 2 bases; junction bases outside the gene matches: 6. The CDR3 is 15 residues long. Germline V CDR1 and CDR2: MDHEN, SYDVKM. CDR3 residues: CASSSLRQGAYEQYF. CDR3 nucleotide sequence: TGTGCCAGCAGTTCCCTTCGACAGGGGGCCTACGAGCAGTACTTC.